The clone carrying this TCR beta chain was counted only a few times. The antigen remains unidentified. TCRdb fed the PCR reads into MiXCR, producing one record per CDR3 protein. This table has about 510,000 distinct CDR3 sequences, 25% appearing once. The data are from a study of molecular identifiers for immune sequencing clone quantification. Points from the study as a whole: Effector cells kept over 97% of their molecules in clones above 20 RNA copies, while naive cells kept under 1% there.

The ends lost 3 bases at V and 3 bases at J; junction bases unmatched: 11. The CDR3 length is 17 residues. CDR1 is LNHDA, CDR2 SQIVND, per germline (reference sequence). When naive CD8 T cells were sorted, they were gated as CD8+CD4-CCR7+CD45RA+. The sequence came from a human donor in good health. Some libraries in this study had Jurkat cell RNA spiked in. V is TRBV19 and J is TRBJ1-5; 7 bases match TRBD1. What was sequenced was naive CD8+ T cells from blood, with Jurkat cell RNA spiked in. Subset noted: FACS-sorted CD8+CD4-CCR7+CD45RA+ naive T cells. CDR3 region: CASSITGQPNFNQPQHF. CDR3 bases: TGTGCCAGTAGTATCACGGGACAGCCAAATTTCAATCAGCCCCAGCATTTT.